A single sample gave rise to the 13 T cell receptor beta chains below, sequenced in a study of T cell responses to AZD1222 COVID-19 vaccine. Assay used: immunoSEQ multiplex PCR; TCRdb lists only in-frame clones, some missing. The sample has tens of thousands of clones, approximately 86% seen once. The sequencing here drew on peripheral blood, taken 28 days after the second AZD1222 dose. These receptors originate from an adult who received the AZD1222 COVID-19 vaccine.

The CDR3 DNA follows: TGTGCCAGCAGCTTGGAGATAGGACTAGCGGGAGTCGGAGAGACCCAGTACTTC. The encoded protein is CASSLEIGLAGVGETQYF. The chain links TRBV5-6 to TRBJ2-5; 13 bases align to TRBD2. V lost 0 bases, J lost 4 bases, and 9 bases stayed unmatched. This CDR3 is built from 18 residues. Germline assignment: CDR1 SGHDT and CDR2 YYEEEE.

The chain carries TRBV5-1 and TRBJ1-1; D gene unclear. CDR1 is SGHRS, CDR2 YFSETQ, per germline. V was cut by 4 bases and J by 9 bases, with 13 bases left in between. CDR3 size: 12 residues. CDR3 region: CASSPEGRKAFF. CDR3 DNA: TGCGCCAGCAGCCCGGAAGGCAGGAAAGCTTTCTTT.

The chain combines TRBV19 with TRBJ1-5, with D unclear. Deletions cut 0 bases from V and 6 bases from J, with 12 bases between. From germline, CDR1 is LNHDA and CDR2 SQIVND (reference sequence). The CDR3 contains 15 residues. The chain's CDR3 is CASSIDERSSQPQHF. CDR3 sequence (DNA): TGTGCCAGTAGTATAGATGAGAGGTCCAGTCAGCCCCAGCATTTT.

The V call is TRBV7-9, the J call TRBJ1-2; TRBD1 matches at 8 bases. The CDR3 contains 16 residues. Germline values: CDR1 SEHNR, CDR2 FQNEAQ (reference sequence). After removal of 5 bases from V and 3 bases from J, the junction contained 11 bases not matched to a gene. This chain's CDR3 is CASSPGQGFLDYGYTF. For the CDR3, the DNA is TGTGCCAGCAGCCCAGGACAGGGCTTTTTGGACTATGGCTACACCTTC. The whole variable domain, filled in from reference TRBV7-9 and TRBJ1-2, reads DTGVSQNPRHKITKRGQNVTFRCDPISEHNRLYWYRQTLGQGPEFLTYFQNEAQLEKSRLLSDRFSAERPKGSFSTLEIQRTEQGDSAMYLCASSPGQGFLDYGYTFGSGTRLTVV.

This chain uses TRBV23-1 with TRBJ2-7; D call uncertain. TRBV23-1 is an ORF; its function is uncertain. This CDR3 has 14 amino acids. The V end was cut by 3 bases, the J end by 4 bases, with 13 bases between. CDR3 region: CASSHAKPIYEQYF. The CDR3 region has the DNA TGCGCCAGCAGTCATGCTAAACCCATTTACGAGCAGTACTTC.

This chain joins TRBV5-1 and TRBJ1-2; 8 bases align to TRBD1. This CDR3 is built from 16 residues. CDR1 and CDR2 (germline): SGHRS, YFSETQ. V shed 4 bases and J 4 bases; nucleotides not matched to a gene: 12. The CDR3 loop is CASSLGTGGRSYGYTF. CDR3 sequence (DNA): TGCGCCAGCAGCCTAGGTACAGGGGGAAGGAGCTATGGCTACACCTTC.

The CDR3 spells CASSLRGTSGRARETQYF. The CDR3 DNA is TGTGCCAGCAGCTTACGTGGGACTAGCGGGAGGGCGAGAGAGACCCAGTACTTC. The chain employs TRBV7-9 and TRBJ2-5; 16 nucleotides align to TRBD2. The ends lost 2 bases at V and 4 bases at J; junction bases unmatched: 7. This CDR3 region has 18 residues. Germline CDR1 and CDR2: SEHNR and FQNEAQ (reference sequence).

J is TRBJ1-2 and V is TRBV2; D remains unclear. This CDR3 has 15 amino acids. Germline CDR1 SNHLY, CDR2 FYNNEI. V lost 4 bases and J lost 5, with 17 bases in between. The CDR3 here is CASSAGVQASYGYTF. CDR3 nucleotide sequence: TGTGCCAGCAGTGCTGGGGTCCAGGCCTCATATGGCTACACCTTC.

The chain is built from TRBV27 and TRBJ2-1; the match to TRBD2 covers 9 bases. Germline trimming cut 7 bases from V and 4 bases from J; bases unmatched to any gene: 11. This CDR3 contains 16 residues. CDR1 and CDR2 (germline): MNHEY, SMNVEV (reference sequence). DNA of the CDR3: TGTGCCAGCAACCCTTCGGGACTAGCCTTTTACAATGAGCAGTTCTTC. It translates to CASNPSGLAFYNEQFF.

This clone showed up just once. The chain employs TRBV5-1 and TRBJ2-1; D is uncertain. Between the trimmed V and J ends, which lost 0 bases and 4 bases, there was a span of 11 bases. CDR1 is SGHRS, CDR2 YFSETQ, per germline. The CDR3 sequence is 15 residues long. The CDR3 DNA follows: TGCGCCAGCAGCTTGGAAGCGCAGAGATACAATGAGCAGTTCTTC. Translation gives CASSLEAQRYNEQFF.

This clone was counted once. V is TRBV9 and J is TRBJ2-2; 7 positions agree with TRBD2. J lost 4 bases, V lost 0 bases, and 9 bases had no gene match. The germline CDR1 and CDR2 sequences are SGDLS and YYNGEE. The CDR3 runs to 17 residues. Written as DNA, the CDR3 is TGTGCCAGCAGCGTAGGGACCTCCTGGACTAGCACCGGGGAGCTGTTTTTT. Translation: CASSVGTSWTSTGELFF.

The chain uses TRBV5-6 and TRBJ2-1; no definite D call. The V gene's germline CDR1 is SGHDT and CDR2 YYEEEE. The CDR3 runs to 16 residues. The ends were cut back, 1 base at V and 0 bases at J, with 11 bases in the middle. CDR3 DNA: TGTGCCAGCAGCTTGAGGAGCGCCACCTCCTACAATGAGCAGTTCTTC. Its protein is CASSLRSATSYNEQFF.

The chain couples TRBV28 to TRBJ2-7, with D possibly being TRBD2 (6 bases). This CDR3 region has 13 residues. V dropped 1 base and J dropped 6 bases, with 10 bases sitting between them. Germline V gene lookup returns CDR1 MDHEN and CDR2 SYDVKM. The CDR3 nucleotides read TGTGCCAGCAGTTTATTGGAGGGCTCCGAGCAGTACTTC. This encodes CASSLLEGSEQYF.